The rows below give T cell receptor beta chains drawn from one sample of a study of blood T cells in healthy people across ages. TCRdb used MiXCR to reprocess the 5' RACE reads, holding one entry per CDR3 protein. The sample has about 1.1 million distinct CDR3 sequences, roughly two fifths seen once. Sequencing input: blood. These receptor sequences come from a man aged 18 to 29 in good health. The CDR3 runs from the conserved cysteine through the conserved F or W. D genes are given only for firm matches. Clone size is stated in some rows and not others, as once, few, many or a class when expanded.

cdr3_length,d_call,v_call,clone_size,j_call,cdr3_aa,cdr3_nt
15,NA,TRBV6-6,few,TRBJ1-2,CASSTRDTPSYGYTF,TGTGCCAGCAGTACCCGGGACACACCATCCTATGGCTACACCTTC
13,NA,TRBV27,many,TRBJ2-3,CASSVSRPDTQYF,TGTGCCAGCAGTGTATCCCGCCCAGATACGCAGTATTTT
14,NA,TRBV4-1,many,TRBJ2-3,CASSQVQGTDTQYF,TGCGCCAGCAGCCAAGTTCAGGGGACAGATACGCAGTATTTT
16,NA,TRBV5-1,many,TRBJ2-5,CASTEDSQGPQETQYF,TGCGCCAGCACGGAGGACAGTCAAGGTCCCCAAGAGACCCAGTACTTC
16,TRBD1,TRBV28,NA,TRBJ2-5,CASSLMGQQWSGTQYF,TGTGCCAGCAGTTTAATGGGACAGCAGTGGTCTGGGACCCAGTACTTC
15,NA,TRBV3-1,NA,TRBJ1-2,CASSHFSRAEDGYTF,TGTGCCAGCAGCCATTTTTCCAGGGCGGAGGATGGCTACACCTTC
15,TRBD2,TRBV27,few,TRBJ2-3,CASSPGLAGPDTQYF,TGTGCCAGCAGTCCGGGACTAGCGGGGCCAGATACGCAGTATTTT
14,TRBD1,TRBV20-1,once,TRBJ2-3,CSAGGTGWTDTQYF,TGCAGTGCTGGGGGGACAGGGTGGACAGATACGCAGTATTTT
18,TRBD1,TRBV5-5,few,TRBJ2-1,CASSLWIPGDRGLGEQFF,TGTGCCAGCAGCTTGTGGATCCCGGGAGACAGGGGGTTGGGTGAGCAGTTCTTC
16,NA,TRBV7-8,NA,TRBJ1-5,CASSRHTTQEYQPQHF,TGTGCCAGCAGCCGACACACAACCCAGGAGTATCAGCCCCAGCATTTT
17,TRBD1,TRBV13,NA,TRBJ2-3,CASSFARDRGSTDTQYF,TGTGCCAGCAGCTTCGCCCGGGACAGGGGGTCCACAGATACGCAGTATTTT
16,NA,TRBV6-2/TRBV6-3,once,TRBJ2-5,CASSYSKGTPWTAQYF,TGTGCCAGCAGTTACTCGAAGGGGACCCCTTGGACGGCCCAGTACTTC
15,NA,TRBV7-2,NA,TRBJ2-3,CASSLDSHPTDTQYF,TGTGCCAGCAGCTTAGACTCCCACCCCACAGATACGCAGTATTTT
15,TRBD1,TRBV12-3/TRBV12-4,NA,TRBJ1-1,CASSHWDSRNTEAFF,TGTGCCAGCAGTCATTGGGACAGCCGGAACACTGAAGCTTTCTTT
16,NA,TRBV4-1,NA,TRBJ1-5,CASSQVSAANNQPQHF,TGCGCCAGCAGCCAAGTATCCGCAGCTAACAATCAGCCCCAGCATTTT
16,NA,TRBV10-3,once,TRBJ2-2,CAIDDPGKPNTGELFF,TGTGCCATCGACGACCCTGGCAAACCGAACACCGGGGAGCTGTTTTTT
15,NA,TRBV27,few,TRBJ2-7,CASSPTQHPLGEQYF,TGTGCCAGCAGTCCTACCCAGCATCCCCTCGGCGAGCAGTACTTC
13,NA,TRBV4-3,few,TRBJ2-1,CASSQDTGREQFF,TGCGCCAGCAGCCAGGATACAGGGCGGGAGCAGTTCTTC
14,TRBD1,TRBV25-1,NA,TRBJ1-1,CASSRTGAATEAFF,TGTGCCAGCAGCCGGACAGGGGCGGCCACTGAAGCTTTCTTT
13,NA,TRBV6-6,few,TRBJ2-5,CASSYTFAETQYF,TGTGCCAGCAGTTACACATTCGCAGAGACCCAGTACTTC
17,TRBD1,TRBV10-3,few,TRBJ1-2,CAISVRQGPVPNYGYTF,TGTGCCATCAGTGTCCGACAGGGGCCGGTCCCCAACTATGGCTACACCTTC
15,NA,TRBV15,NA,TRBJ2-4,CATSRYRAAKNIQYF,TGTGCCACCAGCAGGTACAGGGCCGCCAAAAACATTCAGTACTTC
14,NA,TRBV6-1,NA,TRBJ1-1,CASSEFGLGIEAFF,TGTGCCAGCAGTGAATTCGGTTTGGGGATTGAAGCTTTCTTT
14,NA,TRBV7-2,few,TRBJ1-2,CASSFWGSNYGYTF,TGTGCCAGCAGCTTCTGGGGGAGTAACTATGGCTACACCTTC
15,NA,TRBV11-1,NA,TRBJ2-2,CASSLAPKDTGELFF,TGTGCCAGCAGCCTCGCCCCCAAGGACACCGGGGAGCTGTTTTTT
16,NA,TRBV9,few,TRBJ2-1,CASSHKVGRTGNEQFF,TGTGCCAGCAGCCATAAGGTGGGTCGAACAGGGAATGAGCAGTTCTTC
17,TRBD1,TRBV12-3/TRBV12-4,NA,TRBJ2-5,CASSLSGTGFFRETQYF,TGTGCCAGCAGTTTATCGGGGACAGGGTTCTTTCGAGAGACCCAGTACTTC
15,TRBD1,TRBV4-3,many,TRBJ1-2,CASSQTTGKARGYTF,TGCGCCAGCAGCCAAACGACAGGGAAAGCAAGAGGCTACACCTTC
13,NA,TRBV30,NA,TRBJ1-2,CAWSRAGGYGYTF,TGTGCCTGGAGTAGGGCGGGGGGCTATGGCTACACCTTC
13,NA,TRBV7-7,many,TRBJ2-5,CASSVGVQETQYF,TGTGCCAGCAGTGTTGGGGTGCAAGAGACCCAGTACTTC
12,NA,TRBV7-2,NA,TRBJ1-2,CAGSSDQRGYTF,TGTGCCGGCAGCTCGGACCAACGTGGCTACACCTTC
15,NA,TRBV7-2,NA,TRBJ2-7,CASSLVSGNNHEQYF,TGTGCCAGCAGCTTAGTGTCAGGGAATAACCACGAGCAGTACTTC
17,TRBD2,TRBV4-2,few,TRBJ2-3,CASSQGDSGVGTDTQYF,TGTGCCAGCAGCCAAGGGGATAGCGGGGTGGGCACAGATACGCAGTATTTT
11,NA,TRBV12-3/TRBV12-4,NA,TRBJ1-1,CASRGLGEAFF,TGTGCCAGCAGGGGACTGGGGGAAGCTTTCTTT
15,NA,TRBV18,few,TRBJ1-2,CASSPQTNRNYGYTF,TGTGCCAGCTCACCACAGACAAACCGTAACTATGGCTACACCTTC
16,NA,TRBV9,NA,TRBJ2-5,CASSVADGGVRETQYF,TGTGCCAGCAGCGTAGCGGACGGAGGGGTTCGAGAGACCCAGTACTTC
16,NA,TRBV14,few,TRBJ2-7,CASSQDKGSKTNEQYF,TGTGCCAGCAGCCAAGACAAGGGGAGCAAGACCAATGAGCAGTACTTC
13,NA,TRBV29-1,many,TRBJ1-2,CSVVRGANYGYTF,TGCAGCGTTGTCCGGGGGGCGAACTATGGCTACACCTTC
15,NA,TRBV19,NA,TRBJ1-5,CASSIPDSRNQPQHF,TGTGCCAGTAGTATCCCGGACAGCAGGAATCAGCCCCAGCATTTT
14,NA,TRBV12-3/TRBV12-4,NA,TRBJ1-5,CASSFGSLDQPQHF,TGTGCCAGCAGTTTTGGCAGCTTAGATCAGCCCCAGCATTTT
14,NA,TRBV7-9,NA,TRBJ2-7,CASSLVGTRDEQYF,TGTGCCAGCAGCTTAGTTGGGACACGTGACGAGCAGTACTTC
13,TRBD2,TRBV29-1,few,TRBJ2-3,CGGGTGGTDTQYF,TGCGGTGGAGGGACGGGGGGTACAGATACGCAGTATTTT
14,NA,TRBV2,few,TRBJ2-1,CASGGSPNGNEQFF,TGTGCCAGCGGGGGCAGCCCCAACGGGAATGAGCAGTTCTTC
16,NA,TRBV29-1,NA,TRBJ1-2,CSVSHLKQGDGYGYTF,TGCAGCGTTAGCCACCTGAAACAGGGTGATGGCTATGGCTACACCTTC
14,TRBD1,TRBV20-1,few,TRBJ2-5,CSAPKQGARNEQYF,TGCAGTGCTCCAAAACAGGGGGCGCGGAATGAGCAGTACTTC
18,TRBD1,TRBV27,NA,TRBJ1-2,CASRFGTGGTRANYGYTF,TGTGCCAGCAGATTCGGGACAGGAGGTACTAGGGCAAACTATGGCTACACCTTC
18,NA,TRBV4-2,few,TRBJ1-5,CASSQVDNSFPGYQPQHF,TGTGCCAGCAGCCAAGTCGACAACTCATTCCCGGGGTATCAGCCCCAGCATTTT
13,TRBD2,TRBV5-4,NA,TRBJ2-1,CASSTIGLAEQFF,TGTGCCAGCAGCACCATCGGACTAGCGGAGCAGTTCTTC
15,NA,TRBV20-1,few,TRBJ1-5,CSASSNREFDQPQHF,TGCAGTGCTAGTTCCAACAGGGAGTTCGATCAGCCCCAGCATTTT
14,NA,TRBV20-1,many,TRBJ2-1,CSAPGERVYNEQFF,TGCAGTGCCCCAGGGGAGCGGGTTTACAATGAGCAGTTCTTC
12,NA,TRBV28,once,TRBJ1-1,CASSLTGLVAFF,TGTGCCAGCAGTTTAACAGGTCTGGTGGCTTTCTTT
16,NA,TRBV7-9,few,TRBJ2-5,CASSLVEGIRPGTQYF,TGTGCCAGCAGCTTAGTGGAGGGGATACGTCCGGGGACCCAGTACTTC